The clone carrying this TCR beta chain was seen at least ten times. The CDR3 contains 17 residues. Trimming took 3 bases from V and 0 from J, leaving 12 bases between them. The data were obtained in a study of regulatory T cells in long-lasting Graves disease. Relying on iRepertoire HTBI primers and Arm-PCR of CDR3 regions, the team built TCR beta libraries. One entry per CDR3 protein, called by TCRdb with MiXCR from the multiplex PCR reads. The table has roughly 500,000 distinct CDR3 sequences, roughly 15% seen once. Time point: newly diagnosed GD, antithyroid drugs for less than 3 months. The TCR library used RNA extracted from PBMCs. This same sample was also taken into another study, of T cells in Graves' hyperthyroidism and ophthalmopathy. That report adds: When the TCR CDR3 underwent first-round RT-PCR, the HTBI primer set was used.

This clonotype was obtained from a woman in her forties or fifties with Graves disease. Sequences were derived from peripheral blood mononuclear cells (PBMCs), sampled at new diagnosis, from a patient treated with antithyroid drugs. The gene calls are TRBV12-3 or TRBV12-4 and TRBJ2-6; no firm D call. CDR3 bases: TGTGCCAGCAGTTTCGTAAGGGCTTACTCTGGGGCCAACGTCCTGACTTTC. It specifies CASSFVRAYSGANVLTF.